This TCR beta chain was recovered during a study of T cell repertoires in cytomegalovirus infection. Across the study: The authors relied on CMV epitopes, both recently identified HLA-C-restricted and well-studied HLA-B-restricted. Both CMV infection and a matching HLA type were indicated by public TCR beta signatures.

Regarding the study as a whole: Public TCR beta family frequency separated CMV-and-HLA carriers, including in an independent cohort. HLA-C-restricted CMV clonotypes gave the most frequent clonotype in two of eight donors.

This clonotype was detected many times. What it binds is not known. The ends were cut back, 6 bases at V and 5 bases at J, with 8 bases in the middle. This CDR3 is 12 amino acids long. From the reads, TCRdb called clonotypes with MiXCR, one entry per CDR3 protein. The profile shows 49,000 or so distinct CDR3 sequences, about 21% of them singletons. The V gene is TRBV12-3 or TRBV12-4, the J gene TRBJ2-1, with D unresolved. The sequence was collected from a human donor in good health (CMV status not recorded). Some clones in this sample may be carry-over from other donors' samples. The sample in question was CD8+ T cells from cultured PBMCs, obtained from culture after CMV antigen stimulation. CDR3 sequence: CASSNEDNEQFF. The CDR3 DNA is TGTGCCAGCAGCAACGAGGACAATGAGCAGTTCTTC.